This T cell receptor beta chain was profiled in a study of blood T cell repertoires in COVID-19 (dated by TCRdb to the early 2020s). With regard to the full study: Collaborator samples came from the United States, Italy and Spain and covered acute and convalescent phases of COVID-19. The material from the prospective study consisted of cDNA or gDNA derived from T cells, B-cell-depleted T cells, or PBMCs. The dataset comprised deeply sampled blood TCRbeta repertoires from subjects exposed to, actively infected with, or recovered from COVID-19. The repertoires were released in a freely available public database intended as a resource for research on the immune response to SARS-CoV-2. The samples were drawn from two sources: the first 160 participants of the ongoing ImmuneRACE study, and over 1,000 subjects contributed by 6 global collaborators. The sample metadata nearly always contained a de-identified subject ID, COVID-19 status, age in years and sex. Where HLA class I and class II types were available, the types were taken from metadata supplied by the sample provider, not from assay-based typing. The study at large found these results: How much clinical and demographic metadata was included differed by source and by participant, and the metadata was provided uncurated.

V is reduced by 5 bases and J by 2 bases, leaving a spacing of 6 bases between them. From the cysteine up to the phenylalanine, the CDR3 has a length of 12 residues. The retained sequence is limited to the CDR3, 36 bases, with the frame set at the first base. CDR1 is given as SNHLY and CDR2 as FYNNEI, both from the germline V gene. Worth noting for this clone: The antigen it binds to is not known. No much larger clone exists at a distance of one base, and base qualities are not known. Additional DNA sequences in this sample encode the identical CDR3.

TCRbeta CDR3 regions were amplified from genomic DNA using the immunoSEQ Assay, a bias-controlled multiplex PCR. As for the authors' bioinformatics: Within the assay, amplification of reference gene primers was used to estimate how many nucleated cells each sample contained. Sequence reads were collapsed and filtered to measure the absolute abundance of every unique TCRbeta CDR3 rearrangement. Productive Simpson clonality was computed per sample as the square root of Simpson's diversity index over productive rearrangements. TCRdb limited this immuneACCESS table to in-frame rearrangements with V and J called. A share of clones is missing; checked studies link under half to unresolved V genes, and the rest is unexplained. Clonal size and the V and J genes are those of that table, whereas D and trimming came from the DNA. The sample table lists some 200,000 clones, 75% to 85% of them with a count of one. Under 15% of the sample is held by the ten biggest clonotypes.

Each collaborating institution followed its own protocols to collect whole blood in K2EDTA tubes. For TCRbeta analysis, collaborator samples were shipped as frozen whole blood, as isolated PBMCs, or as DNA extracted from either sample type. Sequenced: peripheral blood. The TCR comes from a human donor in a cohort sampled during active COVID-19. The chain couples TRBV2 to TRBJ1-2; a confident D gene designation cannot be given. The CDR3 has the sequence CASSRENYGYTF. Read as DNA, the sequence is TGTGCCAGCAGTCGGGAGAACTATGGCTACACCTTC.